The rows below give T cell receptor beta chains drawn from one sample of a study of blood T cell repertoires in COVID-19. The protocol was immunoSEQ multiplex PCR, while the TCRdb copy is restricted to in-frame clones and leaves out a portion. The sample carries about 60,000 clones, roughly 80% recorded once. Sequencing was done on a sample of PBMCs or T cells enriched from blood (not recorded which). These receptors were taken from a middle-aged woman with acute COVID-19. Both conserved end residues are part of each CDR3.

v_call: TRBV28
j_call: TRBJ1-3
cdr3_aa: CASSHPGTGNTIYF

v_call: TRBV5-1
j_call: TRBJ2-1
cdr3_aa: CASSLAGGTLDEQFF

v_call: TRBV12-3/TRBV12-4
j_call: TRBJ1-1
cdr3_aa: CASRKDISTEAFF

v_call: TRBV18
j_call: TRBJ2-1
cdr3_aa: CASSPTGEQFF

v_call: TRBV7-9
j_call: TRBJ2-7
cdr3_aa: CASSSGLAPVGEQYF

v_call: TRBV7-6
j_call: TRBJ1-2
cdr3_aa: CASSLSTGNYGYTF

v_call: TRBV11-1
j_call: TRBJ2-1
cdr3_aa: CASSLEVGDEQFF

v_call: TRBV5-6
j_call: TRBJ1-1
cdr3_aa: CASSLIRGMNTEAFF

v_call: TRBV14
j_call: TRBJ2-5
cdr3_aa: CASSQIGTSGSGETQYF

v_call: TRBV19
j_call: TRBJ1-2
cdr3_aa: CASRGSGKILEGYTF

v_call: TRBV5-4
j_call: TRBJ1-1
cdr3_aa: CASSLLTGIIAVTEAFF

v_call: TRBV6-5
j_call: TRBJ2-5
cdr3_aa: CASSPVGGGRETQYF

v_call: TRBV5-8
j_call: TRBJ1-1
cdr3_aa: CASSLTGLGTEAFF

v_call: TRBV28
j_call: TRBJ1-4
cdr3_aa: CASSSDRVGEKLFF

v_call: TRBV11-2
j_call: TRBJ2-1
cdr3_aa: CASSPLAGVYNEQFF

v_call: TRBV18
j_call: TRBJ2-2
cdr3_aa: CASSTLQGAGGELFF

v_call: TRBV10-2
j_call: TRBJ1-6
cdr3_aa: CASSEIVGRTHSPLHF

v_call: TRBV19
j_call: TRBJ1-5
cdr3_aa: CASTPSVGQPQHF

v_call: TRBV29-1
j_call: TRBJ2-2
cdr3_aa: CSVEALAGGPTGELFF

v_call: TRBV24-1
j_call: TRBJ2-3
cdr3_aa: CATGEGGPTDTQYF

v_call: TRBV6-5
j_call: TRBJ1-2
cdr3_aa: CASSRSGTGNYGYTF

v_call: TRBV5-1
j_call: TRBJ2-1
cdr3_aa: CASSSSLGGNQFF

v_call: TRBV27
j_call: TRBJ2-7
cdr3_aa: CASSPQTGVNEQYF

v_call: TRBV27
j_call: TRBJ2-5
cdr3_aa: CASGSLGGTQYF

v_call: TRBV11-2
j_call: TRBJ2-2
cdr3_aa: CASSPPASGGANTGELFF

v_call: TRBV27
j_call: TRBJ2-4
cdr3_aa: CASRADWLAKNIQYF

v_call: TRBV7-9
j_call: TRBJ2-7
cdr3_aa: CASSLLAYEQYF

v_call: TRBV5-1
j_call: TRBJ1-1
cdr3_aa: CASSLEGVTEAFF

v_call: TRBV7-3
j_call: TRBJ2-1
cdr3_aa: CASSPGDNEQFF

v_call: TRBV5-6
j_call: TRBJ1-1
cdr3_aa: CASSRTGTQNTEAFF

v_call: TRBV29-1
j_call: TRBJ2-1
cdr3_aa: CSVVGTEPTYNEQFF

v_call: TRBV11-2
j_call: TRBJ2-1
cdr3_aa: CASSLEPGQGYEQFF

v_call: TRBV4-2
j_call: TRBJ2-5
cdr3_aa: CASSNGLRGETQYF

v_call: TRBV6-5
j_call: TRBJ1-1
cdr3_aa: CASRTIQGNTEAFF

v_call: TRBV10-3
j_call: TRBJ2-6
cdr3_aa: CAISESDRGPLGANVLTF

v_call: TRBV6-6
j_call: TRBJ2-2
cdr3_aa: CASSGLVSGELFF

v_call: TRBV19
j_call: TRBJ1-5
cdr3_aa: CASSPSQGAAQPQHF

v_call: TRBV7-9
j_call: TRBJ2-3
cdr3_aa: CASSDSVTDTQYF

v_call: TRBV2
j_call: TRBJ2-2
cdr3_aa: CASTPPGINTGELFF

v_call: TRBV28
j_call: TRBJ2-5
cdr3_aa: CASSLIGQGVETQYF

v_call: TRBV28
j_call: TRBJ1-5
cdr3_aa: CASSFGTDSNQPQHF

v_call: TRBV7-3
j_call: TRBJ2-2
cdr3_aa: CASSLVGLSNTGELFF

v_call: TRBV24-1
j_call: TRBJ2-3
cdr3_aa: CATSDLASGGRDTQYF

v_call: TRBV5-1
j_call: TRBJ2-7
cdr3_aa: CASSREAYEQYF

v_call: TRBV7-9
j_call: TRBJ2-5
cdr3_aa: CASSSGLAGGREETQYF

v_call: TRBV29-1
j_call: TRBJ2-1
cdr3_aa: CSVPSGGFNEQFF

v_call: TRBV24-1
j_call: TRBJ2-5
cdr3_aa: CATSEPGLTPETQYF

v_call: TRBV3-1/TRBV3-2
j_call: TRBJ1-6
cdr3_aa: CASSQTSGTGISPLHF

v_call: TRBV6-4
j_call: TRBJ2-5
cdr3_aa: CASSDAAAYQETQYF

v_call: TRBV3-1/TRBV3-2
j_call: TRBJ2-2
cdr3_aa: CASSYTSGMSTGELFF

v_call: TRBV3-1/TRBV3-2
j_call: TRBJ2-1
cdr3_aa: CASSRSGESNEQFF

v_call: TRBV28
j_call: TRBJ1-4
cdr3_aa: CASSLTAVNEKLFF

v_call: TRBV15
j_call: TRBJ2-7
cdr3_aa: CATSRDRGRGIDEQYF

v_call: TRBV23-1
j_call: TRBJ2-2
cdr3_aa: CATQIAVLTGELFF